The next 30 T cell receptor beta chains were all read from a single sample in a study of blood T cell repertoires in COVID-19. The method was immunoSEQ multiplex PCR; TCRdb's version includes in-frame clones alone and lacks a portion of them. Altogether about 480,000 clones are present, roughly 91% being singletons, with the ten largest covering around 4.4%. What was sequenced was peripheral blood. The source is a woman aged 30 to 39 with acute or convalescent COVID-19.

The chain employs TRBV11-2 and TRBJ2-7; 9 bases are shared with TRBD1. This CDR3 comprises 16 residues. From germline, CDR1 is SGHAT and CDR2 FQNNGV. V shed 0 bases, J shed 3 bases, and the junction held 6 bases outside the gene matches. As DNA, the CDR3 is TGTGCCAGCAGCTTAGAGAACACAGGGGGCCTCTACGAGCAGTACTTC. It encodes CASSLENTGGLYEQYF.

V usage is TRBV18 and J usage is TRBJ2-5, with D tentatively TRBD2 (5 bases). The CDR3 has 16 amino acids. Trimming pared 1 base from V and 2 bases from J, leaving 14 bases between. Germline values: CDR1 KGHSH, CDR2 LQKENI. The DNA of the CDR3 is TGTGCCAGCTCACCACTAACAGAATGGGAGCAAGAGACCCAGTACTTC. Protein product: CASSPLTEWEQETQYF.

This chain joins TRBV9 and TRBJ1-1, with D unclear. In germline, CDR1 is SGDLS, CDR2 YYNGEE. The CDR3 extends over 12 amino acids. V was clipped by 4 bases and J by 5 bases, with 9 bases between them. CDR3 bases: TGTGCCAGCAGCCGCCCGGGGACTGAAGCTTTCTTT. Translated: CASSRPGTEAFF. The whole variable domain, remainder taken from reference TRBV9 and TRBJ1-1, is DSGVTQTPKHLITATGQRVTLRCSPRSGDLSVYWYQQSLDQGLQFLIQYYNGEERAKGNILERFSAQQFPDLHSELNLSSLELGDSALYFCASSRPGTEAFFGQGTRLTVV.

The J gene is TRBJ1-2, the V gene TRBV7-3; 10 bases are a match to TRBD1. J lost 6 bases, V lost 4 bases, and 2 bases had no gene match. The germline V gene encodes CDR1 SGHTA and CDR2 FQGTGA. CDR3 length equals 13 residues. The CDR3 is CASSSGQGNGYTF. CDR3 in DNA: TGTGCCAGCAGCTCGGGACAGGGGAATGGCTACACCTTC.

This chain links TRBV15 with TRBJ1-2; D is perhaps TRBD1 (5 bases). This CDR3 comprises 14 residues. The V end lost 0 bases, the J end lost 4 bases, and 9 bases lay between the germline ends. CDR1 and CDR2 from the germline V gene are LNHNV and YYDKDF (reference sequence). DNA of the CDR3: TGTGCCACCAGCAGAGATCGACAGCCCTATGGCTACACCTTC. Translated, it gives CATSRDRQPYGYTF. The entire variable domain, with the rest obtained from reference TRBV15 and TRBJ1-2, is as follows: DAMVIQNPRYQVTQFGKPVTLSCSQTLNHNVMYWYQQKSSQAPKLLFHYYDKDFNNEADTPDNFQSRRPNTSFCFLDIRSPGLGDTAMYLCATSRDRQPYGYTFGSGTRLTVV.

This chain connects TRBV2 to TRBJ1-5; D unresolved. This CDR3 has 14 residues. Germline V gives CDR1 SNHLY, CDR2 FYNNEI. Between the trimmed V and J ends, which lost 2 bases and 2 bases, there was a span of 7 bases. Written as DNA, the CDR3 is TGTGCCAGCAGTGAATTGTCTGGCAATCAGCCCCAGCATTTT. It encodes CASSELSGNQPQHF.

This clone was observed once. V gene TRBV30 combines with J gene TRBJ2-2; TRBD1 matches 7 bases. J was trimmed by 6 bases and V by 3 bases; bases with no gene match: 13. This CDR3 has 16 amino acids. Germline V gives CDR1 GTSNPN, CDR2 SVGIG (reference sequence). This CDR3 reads CAWSKPGQKNPGELFF. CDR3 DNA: TGTGCCTGGAGCAAACCGGGACAGAAAAACCCCGGGGAGCTGTTTTTT.

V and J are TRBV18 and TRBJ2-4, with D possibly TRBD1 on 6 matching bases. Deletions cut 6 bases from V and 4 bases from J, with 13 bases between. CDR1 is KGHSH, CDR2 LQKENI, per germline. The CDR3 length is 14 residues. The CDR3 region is CASSGAGVKNIQYF. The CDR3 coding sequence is TGTGCCAGCTCGGGAGCAGGGGTTAAAAACATTCAGTACTTC. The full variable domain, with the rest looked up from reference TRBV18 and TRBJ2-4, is NAGVMQNPRHLVRRRGQEARLRCSPMKGHSHVYWYRQLPEEGLKFMVYLQKENIIDESGMPKERFSAEFPKEGPSILRIQQVVRGDSAAYFCASSGAGVKNIQYFGAGTRLSVL.

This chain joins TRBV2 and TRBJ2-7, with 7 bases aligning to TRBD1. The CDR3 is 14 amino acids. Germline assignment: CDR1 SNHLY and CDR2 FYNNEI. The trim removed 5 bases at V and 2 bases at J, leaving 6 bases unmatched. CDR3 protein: CASSIQGSAYEQYF. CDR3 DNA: TGTGCCAGCAGTATACAGGGGTCCGCCTACGAGCAGTACTTC.

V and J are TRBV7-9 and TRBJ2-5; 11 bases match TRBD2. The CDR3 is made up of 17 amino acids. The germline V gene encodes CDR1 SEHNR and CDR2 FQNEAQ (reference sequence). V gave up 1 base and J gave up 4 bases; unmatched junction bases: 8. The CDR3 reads CASSLGLTSGAPETQYF. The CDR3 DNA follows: TGTGCCAGCAGCTTAGGACTGACTAGCGGGGCCCCAGAGACCCAGTACTTC.

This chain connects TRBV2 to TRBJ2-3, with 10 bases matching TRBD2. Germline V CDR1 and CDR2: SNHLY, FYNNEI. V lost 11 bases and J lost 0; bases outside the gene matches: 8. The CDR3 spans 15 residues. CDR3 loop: CASGASGGSTDTQYF. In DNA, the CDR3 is TGTGCCTCGGGGGCTAGCGGGGGAAGCACAGATACGCAGTATTTT.

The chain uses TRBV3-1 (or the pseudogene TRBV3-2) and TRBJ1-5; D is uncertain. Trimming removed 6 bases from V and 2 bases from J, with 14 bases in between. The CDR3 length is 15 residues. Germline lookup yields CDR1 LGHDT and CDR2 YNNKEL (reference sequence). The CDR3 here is CASSLGSSGNQPQHF. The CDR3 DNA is TGTGCCAGCAGTCTGGGGAGCTCCGGCAATCAGCCCCAGCATTTT.

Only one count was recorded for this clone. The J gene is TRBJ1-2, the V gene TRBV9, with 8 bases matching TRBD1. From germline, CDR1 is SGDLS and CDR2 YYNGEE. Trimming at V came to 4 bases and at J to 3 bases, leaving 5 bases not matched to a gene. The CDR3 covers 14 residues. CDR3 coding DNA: TGTGCCAGCAGCCCTTCGACAGGGGACTATGGCTACACCTTC. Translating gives CASSPSTGDYGYTF. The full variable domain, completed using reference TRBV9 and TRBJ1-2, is DSGVTQTPKHLITATGQRVTLRCSPRSGDLSVYWYQQSLDQGLQFLIQYYNGEERAKGNILERFSAQQFPDLHSELNLSSLELGDSALYFCASSPSTGDYGYTFGSGTRLTVV.

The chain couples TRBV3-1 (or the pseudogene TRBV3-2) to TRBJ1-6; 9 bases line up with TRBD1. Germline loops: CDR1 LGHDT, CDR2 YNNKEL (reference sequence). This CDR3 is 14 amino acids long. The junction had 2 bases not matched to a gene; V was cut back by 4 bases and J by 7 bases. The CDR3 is CASSRTGVNSPLHF. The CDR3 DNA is TGTGCCAGCAGCCGGACAGGGGTCAATTCACCCCTCCACTTT.

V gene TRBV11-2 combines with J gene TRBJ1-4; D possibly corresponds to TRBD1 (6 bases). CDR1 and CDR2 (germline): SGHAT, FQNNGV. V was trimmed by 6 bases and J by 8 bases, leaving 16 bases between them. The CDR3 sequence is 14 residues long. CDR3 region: CASRRTGLREKLFF. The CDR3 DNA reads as TGTGCCAGCAGACGTACAGGGTTGCGGGAAAAACTGTTTTTT.

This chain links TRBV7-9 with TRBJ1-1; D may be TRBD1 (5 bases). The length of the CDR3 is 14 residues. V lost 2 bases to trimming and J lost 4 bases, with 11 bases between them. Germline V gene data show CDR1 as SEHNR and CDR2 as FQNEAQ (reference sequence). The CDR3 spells CASSLLGGSTEAFF. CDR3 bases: TGTGCCAGCAGCTTATTGGGGGGTAGCACTGAAGCTTTCTTT.

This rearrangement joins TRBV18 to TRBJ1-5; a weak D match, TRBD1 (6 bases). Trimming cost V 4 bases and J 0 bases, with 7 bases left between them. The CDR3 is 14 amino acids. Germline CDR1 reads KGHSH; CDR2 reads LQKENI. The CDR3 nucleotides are TGTGCCAGCTCACACAGGGATAGCAATCAGCCCCAGCATTTT. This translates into CASSHRDSNQPQHF.

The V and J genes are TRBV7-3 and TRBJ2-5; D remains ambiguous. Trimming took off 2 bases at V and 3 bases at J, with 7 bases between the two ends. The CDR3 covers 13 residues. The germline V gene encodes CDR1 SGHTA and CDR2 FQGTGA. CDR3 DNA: TGTGCCAGCAGCTTATCTCGGGAAGAGACCCAGTACTTC. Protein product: CASSLSREETQYF. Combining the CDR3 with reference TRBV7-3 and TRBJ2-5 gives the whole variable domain GAGVSQTPSNKVTEKGKYVELRCDPISGHTALYWYRQSLGQGPEFLIYFQGTGAADDSGLPNDRFFAVRPEGSVSTLKIQRTERGDSAVYLCASSLSREETQYFGPGTRLLVL.

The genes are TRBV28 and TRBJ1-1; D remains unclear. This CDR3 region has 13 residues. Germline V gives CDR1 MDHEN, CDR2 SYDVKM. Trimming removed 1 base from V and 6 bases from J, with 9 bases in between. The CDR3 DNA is TGTGCCAGCAGTTTATTTCGAGGGTCTGAAGCTTTCTTT. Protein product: CASSLFRGSEAFF.

The CDR3 DNA follows: TGTGCCAGCAGCCTCAGCGGGGCCTCCACAGATACGCAGTATTTT. It codes for CASSLSGASTDTQYF. The rearrangement links TRBV6-4 to TRBJ2-3, with 7 bases aligning to TRBD2. The germline gives CDR1 MRHNA, CDR2 SNTAGT. The CDR3 extends over 15 amino acids. V shed 6 bases, J shed 2 bases, and the junction held 8 bases outside the gene matches.

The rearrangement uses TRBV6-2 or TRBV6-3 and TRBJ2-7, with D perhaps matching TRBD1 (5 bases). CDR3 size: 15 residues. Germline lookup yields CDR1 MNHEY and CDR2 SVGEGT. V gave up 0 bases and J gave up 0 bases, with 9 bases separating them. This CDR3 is CASSYSADSSYEQYF. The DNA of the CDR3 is TGTGCCAGCAGTTACTCAGCCGACAGCTCCTACGAGCAGTACTTC.

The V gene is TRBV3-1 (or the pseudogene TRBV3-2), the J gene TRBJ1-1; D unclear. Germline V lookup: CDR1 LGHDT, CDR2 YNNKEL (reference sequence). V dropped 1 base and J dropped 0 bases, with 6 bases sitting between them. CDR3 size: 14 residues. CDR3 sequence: CASSQVRMNTEAFF. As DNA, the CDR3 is TGTGCCAGCAGCCAAGTCAGGATGAACACTGAAGCTTTCTTT.

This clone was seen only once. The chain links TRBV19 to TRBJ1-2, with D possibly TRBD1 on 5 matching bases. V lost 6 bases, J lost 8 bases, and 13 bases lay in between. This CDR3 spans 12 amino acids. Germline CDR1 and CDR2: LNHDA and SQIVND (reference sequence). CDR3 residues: CASSLISGGYTF. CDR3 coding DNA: TGTGCCAGTAGCCTAATATCAGGGGGCTACACCTTC.

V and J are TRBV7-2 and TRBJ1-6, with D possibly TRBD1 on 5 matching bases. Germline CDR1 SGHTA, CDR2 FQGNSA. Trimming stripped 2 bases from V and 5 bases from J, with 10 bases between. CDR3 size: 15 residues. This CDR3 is CASSLKAGNNSPLHF. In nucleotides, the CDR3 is TGTGCCAGCAGCTTAAAGGCAGGGAATAATTCACCCCTCCACTTT.

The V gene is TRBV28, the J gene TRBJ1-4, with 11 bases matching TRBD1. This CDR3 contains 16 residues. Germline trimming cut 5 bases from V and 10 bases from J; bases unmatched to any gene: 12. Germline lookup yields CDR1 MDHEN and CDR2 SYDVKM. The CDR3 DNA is TGTGCCAGCAGTATTTCCCCCGGGACAGGGGGAGGAAAACTGTTTTTT. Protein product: CASSISPGTGGGKLFF.

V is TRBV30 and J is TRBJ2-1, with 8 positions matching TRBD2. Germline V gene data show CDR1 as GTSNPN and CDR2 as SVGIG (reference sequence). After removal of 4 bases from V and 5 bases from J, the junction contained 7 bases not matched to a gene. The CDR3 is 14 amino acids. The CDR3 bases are TGTGCCTGGAACCCGGGGGGGCCGAACAATGAGCAGTTCTTC. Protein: CAWNPGGPNNEQFF.

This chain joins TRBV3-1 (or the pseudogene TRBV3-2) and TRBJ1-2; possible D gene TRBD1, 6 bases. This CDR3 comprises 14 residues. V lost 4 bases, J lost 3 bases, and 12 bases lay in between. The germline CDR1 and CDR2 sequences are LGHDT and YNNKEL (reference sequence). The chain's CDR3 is CASSLGTLDYGYTF. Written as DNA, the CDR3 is TGTGCCAGCAGCCTCGGGACATTGGACTATGGCTACACCTTC.

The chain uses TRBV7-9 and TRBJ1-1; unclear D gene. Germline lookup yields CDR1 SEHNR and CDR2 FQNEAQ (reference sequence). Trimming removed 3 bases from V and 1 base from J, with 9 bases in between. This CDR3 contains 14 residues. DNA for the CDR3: TGTGCCAGCAGCTTTCCGCGGGAGAACACTGAAGCTTTCTTT. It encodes CASSFPRENTEAFF.

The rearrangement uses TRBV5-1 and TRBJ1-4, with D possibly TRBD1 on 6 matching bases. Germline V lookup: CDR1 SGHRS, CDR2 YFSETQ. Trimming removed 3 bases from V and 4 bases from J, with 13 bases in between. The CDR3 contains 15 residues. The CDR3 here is CASSYGQTFNEKLFF. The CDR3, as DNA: TGCGCCAGCAGCTACGGACAGACTTTTAATGAAAAACTGTTTTTT. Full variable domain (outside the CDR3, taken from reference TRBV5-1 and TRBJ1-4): KAGVTQTPRYLIKTRGQQVTLSCSPISGHRSVSWYQQTPGQGLQFLFEYFSETQRNKGNFPGRFSGRQFSNSRSEMNVSTLELGDSALYLCASSYGQTFNEKLFFGSGTQLSVL.

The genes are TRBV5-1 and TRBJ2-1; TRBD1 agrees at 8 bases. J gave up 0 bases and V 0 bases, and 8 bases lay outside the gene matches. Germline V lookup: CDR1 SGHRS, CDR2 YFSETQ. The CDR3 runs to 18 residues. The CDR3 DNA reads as TGCGCCAGCAGCTTGGCGCCCCAGGGGGCTTCCTCCTACAATGAGCAGTTCTTC. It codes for CASSLAPQGASSYNEQFF.